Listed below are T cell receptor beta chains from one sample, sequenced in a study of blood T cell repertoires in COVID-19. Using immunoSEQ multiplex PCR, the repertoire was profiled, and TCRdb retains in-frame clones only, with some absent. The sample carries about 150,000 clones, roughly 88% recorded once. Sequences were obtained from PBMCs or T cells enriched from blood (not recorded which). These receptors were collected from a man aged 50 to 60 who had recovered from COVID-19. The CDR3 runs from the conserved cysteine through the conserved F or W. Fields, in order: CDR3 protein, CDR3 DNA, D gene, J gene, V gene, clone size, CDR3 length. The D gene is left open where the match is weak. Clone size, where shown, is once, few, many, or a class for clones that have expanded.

CSARGLAGGISSYEQYF TGCAGCGCCCGAGGACTAGCGGGAGGAATTAGCTCCTACGAGCAGTACTTC TRBD2 TRBJ2-7 TRBV29-1 . 17
CASAGDRGGKEQYF TGTGCCAGCGCCGGGGACAGGGGGGGAAAGGAGCAGTACTTC TRBD1 TRBJ2-7 TRBV6-5 once 14
CSARGSNMNTEAFF TGCAGCGCCAGGGGGTCGAACATGAACACTGAAGCTTTCTTT TRBD1 TRBJ1-1 TRBV29-1 once 14
CASSPNRGQMYGYTF TGTGCCAGCAGTCCAAACAGGGGGCAGATGTATGGCTACACCTTC TRBD1 TRBJ1-2 TRBV28 . 15
CASSVPGTSITDTQYF TGTGCCAGCAGCGTGCCCGGGACTAGTATAACAGATACGCAGTATTTT TRBD2 TRBJ2-3 TRBV7-2 once 16
CASSTHPTTRPDTQYF TGTGCCAGCAGCACTCACCCCACGACTCGGCCAGATACGCAGTATTTT . TRBJ2-3 TRBV9 . 16
CASSPTGVEGYTF TGTGCCAGCTCACCGACAGGGGTGGAAGGCTACACCTTC TRBD1 TRBJ1-2 TRBV18 . 13
CASSLIAALSYNEQFF TGTGCCAGCAGCTTAATCGCGGCTCTCTCCTACAATGAGCAGTTCTTC . TRBJ2-1 TRBV7-3 . 16
CASSQGDSQETQYF TGCGCCAGCAGCCAAGGGGACAGCCAAGAGACCCAGTACTTC TRBD1 TRBJ2-5 TRBV4-1 . 14
CAWTGRGPNEQFF TGTGCCTGGACAGGGAGGGGTCCTAATGAGCAGTTCTTC TRBD2 TRBJ2-1 TRBV30 . 13
CASSGAGRETQYF TGTGCCAGCAGTGGGGCGGGACGAGAGACCCAGTACTTC . TRBJ2-5 TRBV25-1 . 13
CASSQENGHLPQPQHF TGCGCCAGCAGCCAAGAAAACGGACATCTACCCCAGCCCCAGCATTTT . TRBJ1-5 TRBV4-3 . 16
CASSKVMAVCNQPQHF TGTGCCAGCAGCAAAGTAATGGCAGTCTGCAATCAGCCCCAGCATTTT . TRBJ1-5 TRBV21-1 . 16
CASSSSTSGRVGTQYF TGTGCCAGCAGCTCATCGACTAGCGGGAGGGTGGGGACCCAGTACTTC TRBD2 TRBJ2-5 TRBV11-1 . 16
CASGYRFSGSSYNKQFF TGTGCCAGCGGCTACCGGTTTAGCGGGAGCTCCTACAATAAGCAGTTCTTC TRBD2 TRBJ2-1 TRBV27 . 17
CASSYGQWETQYF TGTGCCAGCAGCTACGGACAGTGGGAGACCCAGTACTTC . TRBJ2-5 TRBV5-4 . 13
CASSLGPAAGNEQFF TGTGCCAGCAGCCTCGGGCCGGCCGCGGGGAATGAGCAGTTCTTC . TRBJ2-1 TRBV7-2 few 15
CARTSGGEEQYF TGTGCACGGACTAGCGGAGGGGAGGAGCAGTACTTC TRBD2 TRBJ2-7 TRBV30 . 12
CASSLTSGRSDTQYF TGTGCCAGCAGCCTCACTAGCGGGAGGTCAGATACGCAGTATTTT TRBD2 TRBJ2-3 TRBV2 . 15
CASSRQPTYEQYF TGTGCCAGCAGCCGACAGCCGACATACGAGCAGTACTTC . TRBJ2-7 TRBV27 . 13
CASSKRAGNTGELFF TGTGCCAGCAGTAAACGGGCGGGGAACACCGGGGAGCTGTTTTTT . TRBJ2-2 TRBV7-9 few 15
CATSDPRGVSDEQFF TGTGCCACCAGTGACCCCAGGGGGGTAAGCGATGAGCAGTTCTTC . TRBJ2-1 TRBV24-1 once 15
CASSLSGQGAYEQYF TGCGCCAGCAGCCTATCCGGACAGGGGGCCTACGAGCAGTACTTC TRBD1 TRBJ2-7 TRBV4-1 . 15